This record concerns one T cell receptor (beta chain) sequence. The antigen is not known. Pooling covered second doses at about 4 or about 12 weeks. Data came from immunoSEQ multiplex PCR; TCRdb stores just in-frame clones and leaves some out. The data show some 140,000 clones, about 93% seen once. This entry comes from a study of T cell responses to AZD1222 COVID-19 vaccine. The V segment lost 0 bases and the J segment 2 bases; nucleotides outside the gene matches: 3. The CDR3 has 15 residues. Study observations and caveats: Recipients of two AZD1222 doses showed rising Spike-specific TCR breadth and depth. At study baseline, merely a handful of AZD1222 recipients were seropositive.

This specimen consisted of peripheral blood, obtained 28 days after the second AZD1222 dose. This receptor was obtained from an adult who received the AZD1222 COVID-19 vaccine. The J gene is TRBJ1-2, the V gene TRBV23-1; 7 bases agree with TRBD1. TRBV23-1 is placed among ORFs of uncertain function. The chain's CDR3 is CASSQSPGQNYGYTF. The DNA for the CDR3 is TGCGCCAGCAGTCAATCCCCGGGACAGAACTATGGCTACACCTTC.